These 11 T cell receptor beta chains originate from one sample sequenced in a study of shared clonotypes between healthy human individuals (dated by TCRdb to 2020 to 2022). Receptors were amplified or captured by the immunoSEQ multiplex PCR assay. What TCRdb holds here is the immuneACCESS table cut down to in-frame rearrangements. Part of the clones is not present; checked against another copy, under half of the missing clones reflect an unresolved V gene, and the others are unexplained. The sample includes roughly 120,000 clones, with more than 65% observed a single time. The biggest ten clones account for around 24% of the sample. The sequenced material came from memory CD8+ T cells sorted from blood. The cell subset or site label, read with the paper, signifies: CD45RO+ cells pooled with CCR7-negative TemRA cells. The receptors originated from a woman aged 25 to 45 in good health.

V is TRBV19 and J is TRBJ2-1; 11 bases fit TRBD2. The CDR3 consists of 18 residues. Losses at the gene ends were 1 base for V and 9 bases for J; bases not matched to a gene: 14. The germline CDR1 and CDR2 sequences are LNHDA and SQIVND (reference sequence). As DNA, the CDR3 is TGTGCCAGTAGTATAGGACCTCTATATAGCGGGAGGGCCGGTGAGCAGTTCTTC. It yields the protein CASSIGPLYSGRAGEQFF.

This clone appeared a single time. This chain links TRBV5-4 with TRBJ2-7, with 8 nucleotides matching TRBD1. V dropped 2 bases and J dropped 3; count of bases not matched to a gene: 7. This CDR3 is 15 amino acids long. Per the germline V gene, CDR1 is SGHNT and CDR2 is YYREEE (reference sequence). The CDR3 spells CASSFRQGQFYEQYF. CDR3 in DNA: TGTGCCAGCAGCTTTAGACAGGGGCAATTCTACGAGCAGTACTTC.

This chain links TRBV4-1 with TRBJ1-5; tentative D call: TRBD1 (6 bases). CDR3 length equals 18 residues. In germline, CDR1 is MGHRA, CDR2 YSYEKL. Trimming took 2 bases from V and 4 from J, leaving 21 bases between them. CDR3 in DNA: TGCGCCAGCAGCCAACTGCCTGGGGGCAGGGGTCTGAATCAGCCCCAGCATTTT. Translated, it gives CASSQLPGGRGLNQPQHF.

V and J are TRBV6-4 and TRBJ2-1, with TRBD2 identical over 9 bases. Germline V CDR1 and CDR2: MRHNA, SNTAGT. CDR3 length: 14 amino acids. Germline trimming cut 2 bases from V and 6 bases from J; bases unmatched to any gene: 2. The DNA for the CDR3 is TGTGCCAGCAGTGACGGAGCGGGAGGCAATGAGCAGTTCTTC. The encoded protein is CASSDGAGGNEQFF.

This clone was counted only a few times. The V gene is TRBV14, the J gene TRBJ1-1; D not certain. V lost 0 bases and J lost 0, with 8 bases in between. The germline gives CDR1 SGHDN, CDR2 FVKESK. The CDR3 loop spans 15 amino acids. The DNA of the CDR3 is TGTGCCAGCAGCCAAGAGAGGCTCATGAACACTGAAGCTTTCTTT. As protein: CASSQERLMNTEAFF.

The sample holds many counts of this clone. V usage is TRBV25-1 and J usage is TRBJ2-7, with a possible D match to TRBD1 (6 bases). Germline V CDR1 and CDR2: MGHDK, SYGVNS. The CDR3 has 16 amino acids. V gave up 2 bases and J gave up 2 bases, with 16 bases separating them. The CDR3 DNA is TGTGCCAGCAGTGAAAACGCACAGGGTGGACCCTACGAGCAGTACTTC. Protein sequence: CASSENAQGGPYEQYF.

This chain connects TRBV27 to TRBJ2-1, with D tentatively TRBD1 (6 bases). This CDR3 contains 13 residues. V lost 8 bases and J 7 bases, leaving 15 bases between the germline ends. Germline V gene lookup returns CDR1 MNHEY and CDR2 SMNVEV (reference sequence). The CDR3 region has the DNA TGTGCCAGCCGAAGCAGGACAGCGAATGAGCAGTTCTTC. This encodes CASRSRTANEQFF.

The chain joins TRBV25-1 to TRBJ2-5; D gene ambiguous. The DNA matches TRBJ2-7 better at its end, which makes the J call doubtful. Germline CDR1 MGHDK, CDR2 SYGVNS. The CDR3 totals 12 residues. CDR3 loop: CASSGDTYEQYF. The CDR3 bases are TGTGCCAGCAGCGGCGACACCTACGAGCAGTACTTC.

This chain joins TRBV27 and TRBJ1-2; D unclear. This CDR3 has 11 residues. V lost 5 bases and J 6 bases, leaving 7 bases between the germline ends. Per the germline V gene, CDR1 is MNHEY and CDR2 is SMNVEV (reference sequence). Here the CDR3 DNA reads TGTGCCAGCAGTCGAGGGAATGGCTACACCTTC. Translated, it gives CASSRGNGYTF.

The table lists this clone with many counts. The chain couples TRBV6-1 to TRBJ1-5; D is uncertain. Trimming took off 6 bases at V and 4 bases at J, with 10 bases between the two ends. Germline CDR1 MNHNS, CDR2 SASEGT. The CDR3 runs to 13 residues. The CDR3 DNA sequence: TGTGCCAGCAGCAACACAGAGAATCAGCCCCAGCATTTT. Protein sequence: CASSNTENQPQHF.

This rearrangement joins TRBV7-9 to TRBJ2-5; maybe TRBD1 (6 bases). Gene TRBJ2-7 matches the end of the DNA better, so the J call may be wrong. The CDR3 spans 16 residues. CDR1 is SEHNR and CDR2 is FQNEAQ in the germline V gene (reference sequence). In DNA form, the CDR3 reads TGTGCCAGCAGCGAAACCGCAGGGGTTAGGGCCTACGAGCAGTACTTC. It specifies CASSETAGVRAYEQYF.